The entry that follows covers one TCR beta chain sequence. No cognate antigen has been identified for it. Library preparation was by the immunoSEQ multiplex PCR assay. For the multiplex PCR, a mixture combining 60 forward primers for TCR Vbeta segments and 13 reverse primers for TCR Jbeta segments was used. A multiplex PCR assay on genomic DNA amplified the CDR3 region of rearranged TCR beta genes. The amplified TCR beta libraries were sequenced on the Illumina HiSeq System as 87-base-pair reads. The published analysis was carried out like this. Across the 670 or so repertoires, a later analysis counted approximately 75 million unique TCR beta chains, 9.5 million to 12 million of which were shared by at least two donors. To remove PCR and sequencing errors, raw reads were error-corrected and collapsed into unique sequences using a nearest-neighbor algorithm that merged closely related sequences. V, D and J gene segments were assigned by aligning CDR3 sequences to IMGT reference sequences. For a sequence to be retained, a match of at least six nucleotides to both a V gene segment and a J gene segment was required. Rearrangements were classified as productive when the CDR3 lacked stop codons and remained in frame with V and J, and all other rearrangements were classified as non-productive. Following IMGT convention, CDR3 was defined as the stretch from the second conserved V-encoded cysteine up to the conserved J-encoded phenylalanine. The earlier analysis of about 590 of the donors excluded sequences that lacked an unambiguous match to a single V gene segment. In an earlier analysis of roughly 500 of the donors, V segments were called functional above 56.7% productive rearrangements and were called segregating when the between-donor standard deviation exceeded 5%. A statistical classification framework was built to diagnose cytomegalovirus status from the catalog of TCR beta chain sequences. In a later analysis, TCR nucleotide sequences were compared against IMGT/GENE-DB human TR gene sequences so that V and J genes could be assigned. The TCRdist pipeline was used in a later analysis to assign CDR3 sequences and most-parsimonious VDJ recombination scenarios. A later analysis defined each TCR beta chain by its CDR3 amino acid sequence plus V-gene family, and excluded reads lacking a unique V-gene family. To address suspected cross-contamination and a sequencing artifact, a later analysis removed approximately 600 highly shared, low-generation-probability nucleotide sequences. In a later analysis, a clonal expansion index for each public chain was calculated from normalized within-repertoire ranks of inferred template counts. A later analysis computed generation probabilities with a VDJ recombination model fitted to out-of-frame rearrangements, and checked the results against IGoR. In a later analysis, hypergeometric tests were used to score TCR-TCR, TCR-HLA and TCR-CMV co-occurrence, with a repertoire-size bias correction applied to TCR pairs. A later analysis estimated false discovery rates by permuting HLA or CMV assignments 20 times. A later analysis grouped co-occurring TCRs with DBSCAN, adding TCRdist sequence similarity when clustering within HLA-allele-positive subsets. Co-occurrence clustering excluded repertoires with fewer than 30,000 or more than 120,000 public chains, plus five with anomalous nucleotide sharing. TCRdb's version of the immuneACCESS table is confined to in-frame rearrangements and falls short of the full clone set. An unresolved V gene accounts for under half of the shortfall where checked; the remainder is of unknown origin. That table is the source of V, J and clone size, and D and trimming were worked out from the DNA. For this sample, the table gives about 44,000 clones. 7% to 8.5% of the sample belongs to the ten largest clones.

In total, approximately 610 healthy bone marrow donors made up the cohort. Cohort members were all nominally healthy when sampled, although unrecorded immune exposures were likely present. The donor was CMV seronegative and was included in the group of 352 seronegative cohort members. A peripheral blood sample was provided by each donor, and peripheral blood mononuclear cells were used for TCR beta sequencing. Genomic DNA was extracted from the blood cell samples with the Qiagen DNeasy Blood Extraction Kit. The data were taken from a study of cytomegalovirus exposure and HLA in healthy donors (dated by TCRdb to 2016 to 2017). About the study as a whole: According to an earlier analysis of around 600 of the donors, about 190 million T cells yielded approximately 120 million unique TCR beta sequences and about 300 Gb of sequence data. An early release that covered about 600 HLA-typed donors contained approximately 300 gigabases of sequencing data and tens of millions of unique TCR sequences. Of the 300 to 450 genotyped donors, 81% fell in the genetic ancestry cluster associated with self-reported Caucasian donors. The study aimed to test whether cataloging public T cell receptors could reveal signatures of past pathogen exposure. The study profiled the T cell repertoires of 500 to 800 subjects by immunosequencing and related them to cytomegalovirus serostatus. In addition to the first cohort of 650 to 800 subjects, a separate validation cohort of 120 different subjects was used. The study combined high-throughput TCR immunosequencing, statistical association of individual TCRs with disease status, and machine learning to predict cytomegalovirus infection status. To study patterns of TCR occurrence, a later analysis re-analyzed previously published TCR beta repertoires from 666 donors and added high-resolution HLA genotyping. Rather than drawing on any new phenotypic data, the later analysis identified candidate immune exposures from TCR beta sequences and the way those sequences occurred across donors. To decide whether each TCR beta V gene segment behaved as functional or pseudogenic, an earlier analysis of some 570 of the donors relied on high-throughput TCR beta sequencing. Donor age, sex, ethnicity and CMV serostatus were compiled alongside the repertoire data. A later genetic analysis used genome-wide SNP genotypes for about 65% of the 666 donors, treating that subset as a discovery cohort. Every repertoire in the discovery cohort had been generated on one and the same sequencing platform. HLA typing included class I and class II loci at four-digit resolution. The number of donors typed differed by locus, with 629-630 for A, B, C, DRB1 and DQB1, roughly 550 for DQA1, 600 to 610 for DPA1, and over 400 for DPB1. Several DR-DQ haplotypes were handled as single units for association and clustering, since linkage in the cohort was strong. On average, roughly 200,000 unique TCR beta nucleotide sequences were sequenced per donor among fewer than 500 genotyped donors of the cohort, with roughly 18% of those sequences being non-productive.

The study at large found these results: Correlated functional status among segregating V segments might be attributable to linkage disequilibrium, but an unknown experimental factor could not be ruled out. In a later analysis, the rate of TCR association differed among HLA loci, with DRB1 alleles having the most associated TCRs and HLA-C alleles having the fewest. According to a later analysis, most CMV-associated TCR beta chains appeared to be HLA-restricted, and the HLA associations seemed to be driven largely by CMV exposure. An earlier analysis of approximately 530 of the donors showed that most TCR beta V segments appeared in productive rearrangements either about 87% or about 30% of the time, which broadly matched IMGT annotations. According to a later analysis, parvovirus B19, influenza, CMV and Epstein-Barr virus appeared linked to several top co-occurrence clusters. While some public TCRs were present in many individuals, most TCR sequences turned up only very rarely across donors. A further reported finding was that TCR beta sequences accurately predicted the HLA-A and HLA-B alleles for most subjects in the first cohort. When HLA alleles, especially DR and DQ, strongly co-occurred, TCR associations were difficult to assign to individual alleles. The only immune exposure information available for the cohort was CMV serostatus. At a false discovery rate of 0.05, a later analysis linked about 17,000 TCR beta sequences to specific HLA alleles. The presence/absence analyses assumed that sequencing depth was roughly uniform across donors, and that assumption may not be true. In this cohort, only TCR beta chains were sequenced, and detectable features were limited by the absence of alpha or paired-chain data. Some IMGT-functional V segments, including TRBV6-2 and TRBV6-3, could not be distinguished by the 87-base-pair reads and were therefore excluded. Compared with the roughly 720-donor mean, donors in an Asian-associated ancestry cluster had fewer N-insertions in productive TCRs, according to a later genetic analysis. Because counts were too low, more than 15 rarely observed V segments, including chromosome 9 orphons, were excluded from the earlier analysis of some 590 of the donors. Because HLA typing was missing for some donors at each locus, association tests included only the typed subset. In the study, approximately 160 TCR beta chains were listed as associated with cytomegalovirus. In a later analysis, HLA-associated TCR beta chains showed more clonal expansion and lower generation probabilities than non-associated chains that were equally common. In a later genetic analysis, a missense DCLRE1C variant was associated with V-gene and J-gene trimming of TCR beta chains, and the association was replicated in an independent cohort. In both the original and validation cohorts, the classifier was reported to diagnose cytomegalovirus status with high specificity and sensitivity. The sequencing pipeline was judged likely to have produced a cluster of highly shared sequence variants as a technical artifact. In vitro tests confirmed that a few of the cytomegalovirus-associated TCR beta chains recognize cytomegalovirus antigens. The authors suggested that the approach could potentially be extended to other disease states and immunological phenotypes.

V is shortened by 1 base, J by 9 bases, and the region joining them spans 10 bases. The germline V gene encodes CDR1 SGHTA and CDR2 FQGNSA. CDR3 length: 13 amino acids, cysteine to phenylalanine. Here the CDR3 DNA is all that survives: 39 bases in frame from base 1. Source material: PBMCs. The receptor comes from a male donor in good health and CMV-seronegative. The rearrangement combines TRBV7-2 with TRBJ2-1, and TRBD2 may be the D gene, going by 6 matching bases. The CDR3 reads as follows: CASSLGLVGEQFF. Read as DNA, the sequence is TGTGCCAGCAGCTTAGGACTAGTCGGTGAGCAGTTCTTC.